Presented here are 18 T cell receptor beta chains from one specimen sequenced in a study of beta chain features in type 1 diabetes. Points from the study as a whole: Type 1 diabetes patients had moderately but significantly shorter TCRB CDR3s in all four CD4+ subsets.

As every portion of the isolated RNA was reverse transcribed, the sequencing read expressed TCRB transcripts. This table comes from immunoSEQ multiplex PCR, and its TCRdb copy is limited to in-frame clones, with some not included. The profile shows about 700,000 clones, roughly 13% of them singletons. These TCRs are of unknown antigen specificity. Input material: naive CD4+ T cells from blood. These receptors came from a man aged 18 to 29 with type 1 diabetes.

This clone has a handful of counts. The chain employs TRBV29-1 and TRBJ1-2; a possible D gene is TRBD1 (6 bases). Germline V gene lookup returns CDR1 SQVTM and CDR2 ANQGSEA. V lost 6 bases, J lost 3 bases, and 14 bases lay in between. This CDR3 is 13 amino acids long. CDR3 nucleotides: TGCAGCGTGGCCCGGGACATTGACTATGGCTACACCTTC. This gives the protein CSVARDIDYGYTF.

The chain combines TRBV7-9 with TRBJ1-6, with a possible D match to TRBD1 (6 bases). CDR3 length: 13 residues. Per germline, CDR1 SEHNR and CDR2 FQNEAQ (reference sequence). V was cut by 6 bases and J by 7 bases, with 10 bases left in between. The CDR3 bases are TGTGCCAGCAGTCGACAGGCCAATTCACCCCTCCACTTT. Amino acids: CASSRQANSPLHF.

The chain couples TRBV28 to TRBJ2-4; the match to TRBD1 covers 7 bases. V lost 8 bases and J lost 1; bases outside the gene matches: 14. This CDR3 has 17 amino acids. The germline CDR1 and CDR2 sequences are MDHEN and SYDVKM. The CDR3 DNA follows: TGTGCCAGCCAACAAGGGGGCGGACCTTTGGCCAAAAACATTCAGTACTTC. As protein: CASQQGGGPLAKNIQYF.

The sample holds a few counts of this clone. The chain joins TRBV7-6 to TRBJ2-7, with D unclear. The ends were cut back, 1 base at V and 2 bases at J, with 12 bases in the middle. Germline CDR1 is SGHVS and CDR2 is FNYEAQ. The CDR3 loop spans 15 amino acids. The CDR3 DNA is TGTGCCAGCAGCTTAGTACTGGGCACCGCCTACGAGCAGTACTTC. It yields the protein CASSLVLGTAYEQYF.

There are a few counts of this clone. The chain is built from TRBV29-1 and TRBJ2-2; 7 nucleotides agree with TRBD2. The germline V gene has CDR1 SQVTM and CDR2 ANQGSEA. This CDR3 has 14 residues. V shed 4 bases, J shed 4 bases, and the junction held 6 bases outside the gene matches. This chain's CDR3 is CSVATSLSTGELFF. Written as DNA, the CDR3 is TGCAGCGTTGCGACTAGCTTGAGCACCGGGGAGCTGTTTTTT.

This clone was found a few times. The rearrangement links TRBV14 to TRBJ1-2; D gene ambiguous. CDR3 size: 17 residues. The V and J ends lost 0 bases and 1 base respectively, with 15 bases between them. From germline, CDR1 is SGHDN and CDR2 FVKESK. The CDR3 loop is CASSQDRGGRNNYGYTF. CDR3 sequence (DNA): TGTGCCAGCAGCCAAGATCGTGGAGGCCGGAATAACTATGGCTACACCTTC.

This clone came up a few times. V is TRBV15 and J is TRBJ2-1, with 7 nucleotides matching TRBD2. CDR3 length: 16 residues. Looked up from germline, CDR1 is LNHNV and CDR2 is YYDKDF (reference sequence). V dropped 3 bases and J dropped 2; count of bases not matched to a gene: 7. The CDR3 DNA follows: TGTGCCACCAGCAGTGGGCAGGGAGGGACCTACAATGAGCAGTTCTTC. Its translation: CATSSGQGGTYNEQFF.

This clone came up a few times. J is TRBJ1-4 and V is TRBV5-4; a weak D match, TRBD1 (6 bases). Germline V gives CDR1 SGHNT, CDR2 YYREEE (reference sequence). Between the trimmed V and J ends, which lost 3 bases and 8 bases, there was a span of 17 bases. This CDR3 spans 15 amino acids. CDR3 in DNA: TGTGCCAGCAGCTCAACAGGGAAGGTGGAAGAAAAACTGTTTTTT. This translates into CASSSTGKVEEKLFF.

Only a few counts were recorded for this clone. The chain links TRBV9 to TRBJ2-7; possibly TRBD2 for D (5 bases). V shed 1 base and J shed 4 bases, with 12 bases lying between them. The CDR3 consists of 14 residues. Germline values: CDR1 SGDLS, CDR2 YYNGEE. The CDR3 region has the DNA TGTGCCAGCAGCGTAACAGCGGACCTTTACGAGCAGTACTTC. Translated: CASSVTADLYEQYF. Full variable domain (missing parts from reference TRBV9 and TRBJ2-7): DSGVTQTPKHLITATGQRVTLRCSPRSGDLSVYWYQQSLDQGLQFLIQYYNGEERAKGNILERFSAQQFPDLHSELNLSSLELGDSALYFCASSVTADLYEQYFGPGTRLTVT.

As DNA, the CDR3 is TGTGCCAGCAGCCCCACGGGCGAATCACCCCTCCACTTT. This encodes CASSPTGESPLHF. V gene TRBV5-4 combines with J gene TRBJ1-6; D not certain. The CDR3 is 13 amino acids. The germline gives CDR1 SGHNT, CDR2 YYREEE (reference sequence). V lost 4 bases to trimming and J lost 10 bases, with 12 bases between them.

The V and J genes are TRBV7-2 and TRBJ2-3; 13 bases fit TRBD2. Germline assignment: CDR1 SGHTA and CDR2 FQGNSA. Unmatched junction bases numbered 7, after V lost 5 bases and J lost 5 bases. The CDR3 is 16 amino acids. DNA of the CDR3: TGTGCCAGCAGCGAGGGACTAGCGGGGAGCGGAGATACGCAGTATTTT. Its translation: CASSEGLAGSGDTQYF.

This clone has only a few counts. This chain joins TRBV7-9 and TRBJ1-4, with D perhaps matching TRBD1 (5 bases). V gave up 0 bases and J gave up 8 bases, with 16 bases separating them. Per the germline V gene, CDR1 is SEHNR and CDR2 is FQNEAQ (reference sequence). The CDR3 has 16 amino acids. The CDR3 sequence is CASSLAGWGRGEKLFF. The CDR3 DNA reads as TGTGCCAGCAGCTTAGCTGGCTGGGGACGGGGCGAAAAACTGTTTTTT.

Of note for this clone: Other DNA variants within this sample encode the same CDR3. The V call is TRBV30, the J call TRBJ1-4, with D possibly TRBD1 on 6 matching bases. The CDR3 spans 14 residues. CDR1 and CDR2 (germline): GTSNPN, SVGIG (reference sequence). Between the trimmed V and J ends, which lost 0 bases and 8 bases, there was a span of 13 bases. CDR3 in DNA: TGTGCCTGGAGTGTAGGGGGATCCAACGAAAAACTGTTTTTT. Residues: CAWSVGGSNEKLFF.

In this sample, this clone turned up a few times. The chain couples TRBV27 to TRBJ2-1; D might be TRBD2 (6 bases). V lost 6 bases and J lost 2, with 26 bases in between. Per germline, CDR1 MNHEY and CDR2 SMNVEV (reference sequence). This CDR3 comprises 19 residues. CDR3 sequence (DNA): TGTGCCAGCAGGGGAGGTGGGGCGGGTTATCCCGGCGCCTACAATGAGCAGTTCTTC. Amino acids: CASRGGGAGYPGAYNEQFF.

V and J are TRBV4-1 and TRBJ2-1, with 13 bases lining up with TRBD2. J lost 1 base, V lost 1 base, and 13 bases had no gene match. Germline loops: CDR1 MGHRA, CDR2 YSYEKL. CDR3 length: 21 residues. CDR3 nucleotide sequence: TGCGCCAGCAGCCAAGTAGTCGGACTAGCGGGGGCCCCACCTTCCTACAATGAGCAGTTCTTC. Translated: CASSQVVGLAGAPPSYNEQFF.

This chain connects TRBV13 to TRBJ2-7, with 10 positions matching TRBD2. Trimming took 8 bases from V and 6 from J; bases not matched to a gene: 7. The CDR3 is 13 residues long. Germline V CDR1 and CDR2: PRHDT, FYEKMQ (reference sequence). CDR3 residues: CASASLAGREQYF. For the CDR3, the DNA is TGTGCCAGCGCATCACTAGCGGGGCGCGAGCAGTACTTC.

V and J are TRBV7-9 and TRBJ1-6, with 11 bases aligning to TRBD1. This CDR3 comprises 16 residues. Germline trimming cut 5 bases from V and 12 bases from J; bases unmatched to any gene: 12. Looked up from germline, CDR1 is SEHNR and CDR2 is FQNEAQ (reference sequence). The CDR3 loop is CASSPSSGTGGIPLHF. The CDR3 DNA sequence: TGTGCCAGCAGCCCATCATCCGGGACAGGGGGGATACCCCTCCACTTT. Together with reference TRBV7-9 and TRBJ1-6, the CDR3 gives the full variable domain: DTGVSQNPRHKITKRGQNVTFRCDPISEHNRLYWYRQTLGQGPEFLTYFQNEAQLEKSRLLSDRFSAERPKGSFSTLEIQRTEQGDSAMYLCASSPSSGTGGIPLHFGNGTRLTVT.

V gene TRBV5-1 combines with J gene TRBJ2-5; D gene ambiguous. The V gene's germline CDR1 is SGHRS and CDR2 YFSETQ. V shed 1 base and J shed 3 bases, with 7 bases lying between them. This CDR3 contains 13 residues. CDR3 sequence (DNA): TGCGCCAGCAGCTTGCCGCCGGAAGAGACCCAGTACTTC. Amino acid sequence: CASSLPPEETQYF.